The 3 T cell receptor beta chains presented below share a single source sample, sequenced in a study of CD8 T cells in Susac syndrome. Reverse transcription of roughly 0.45 to 1 ug RNA used random hexamers. TCRdb called the immunoSEQ multiplex PCR reads again in MiXCR, with one record for every CDR3 protein. Of 200,000 to 250,000 distinct CDR3 sequences listed, about 95% are singletons. The sequenced sample consisted of CD4+ T cells from PBMCs. The source is a human donor with multiple sclerosis.

The gene calls are TRBV30 and TRBJ2-5; 9 bases align to TRBD2. Per the germline V gene, CDR1 is GTSNPN and CDR2 is SVGIG (reference sequence). The CDR3 is made up of 16 amino acids. Losses at the gene ends were 0 bases for V and 4 bases for J; bases not matched to a gene: 9. CDR3 in amino acids: CAWSVLGSGSSETQYF. Written as DNA, the CDR3 is TGTGCCTGGAGTGTACTGGGTAGCGGGAGTTCAGAGACCCAGTACTTC.

DNA for the CDR3: TGTGCCAGCAGTTTGGTAGGGTTTGGGTATGGCTACACCTTC. It encodes CASSLVGFGYGYTF. This rearrangement joins TRBV12-3 or TRBV12-4 to TRBJ1-2; D is unresolved. The CDR3 is 14 residues long. V lost 3 bases and J lost 5, with 13 bases in between.

The V call is TRBV15, the J call TRBJ1-1; no firm D call. The CDR3 has 12 residues. Trimming removed 1 base at V and 10 bases at J, with 10 bases between. Germline CDR1 LNHNV, CDR2 YYDKDF (reference sequence). The CDR3 region has the DNA TGTGCCACCAGCAGAGGAACAGAAGTAGCTTTCTTT. Residues: CATSRGTEVAFF.